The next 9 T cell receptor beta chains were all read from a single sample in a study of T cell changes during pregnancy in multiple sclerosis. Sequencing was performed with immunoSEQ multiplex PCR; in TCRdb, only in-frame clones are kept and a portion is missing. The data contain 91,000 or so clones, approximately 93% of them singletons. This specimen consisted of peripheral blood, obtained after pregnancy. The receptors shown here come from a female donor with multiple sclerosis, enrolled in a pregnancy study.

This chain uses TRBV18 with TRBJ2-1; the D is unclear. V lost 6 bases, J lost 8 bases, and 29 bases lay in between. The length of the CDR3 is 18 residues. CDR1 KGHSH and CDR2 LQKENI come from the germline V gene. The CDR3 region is CASSHDPRMADRFDEQFF. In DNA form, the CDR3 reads TGTGCCAGCTCGCATGACCCCAGGATGGCTGACCGCTTTGATGAGCAGTTCTTC.

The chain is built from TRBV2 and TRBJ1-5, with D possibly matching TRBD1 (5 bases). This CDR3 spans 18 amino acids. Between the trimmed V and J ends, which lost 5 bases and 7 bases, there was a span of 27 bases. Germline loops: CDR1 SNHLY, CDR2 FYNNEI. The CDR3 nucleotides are TGTGCCAGCAGTCACCTTCCCACTGGGGCGGTATGGAACCAGCCCCAGCATTTT. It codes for CASSHLPTGAVWNQPQHF.

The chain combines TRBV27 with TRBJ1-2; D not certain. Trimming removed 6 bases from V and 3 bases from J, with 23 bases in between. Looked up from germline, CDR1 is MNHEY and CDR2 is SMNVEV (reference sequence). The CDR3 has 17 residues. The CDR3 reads CASSRKNSGVFYYGYTF. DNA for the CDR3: TGTGCCAGCAGCCGAAAAAATTCGGGAGTATTCTACTATGGCTACACCTTC.

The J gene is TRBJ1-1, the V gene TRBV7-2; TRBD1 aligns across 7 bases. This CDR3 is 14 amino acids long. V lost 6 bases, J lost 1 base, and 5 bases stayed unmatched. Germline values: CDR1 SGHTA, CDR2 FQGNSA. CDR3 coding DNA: TGTGCCAGCAGACATCGGACAGGGAACACTGAAGCTTTCTTT. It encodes CASRHRTGNTEAFF.

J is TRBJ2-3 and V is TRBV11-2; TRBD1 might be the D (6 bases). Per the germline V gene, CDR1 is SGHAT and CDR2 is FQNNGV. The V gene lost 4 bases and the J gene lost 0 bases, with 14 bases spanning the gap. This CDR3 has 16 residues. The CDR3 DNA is TGTGCCAGCAGCTCCCTCCCCAGGGGTAGCACAGATACGCAGTATTTT. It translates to CASSSLPRGSTDTQYF.

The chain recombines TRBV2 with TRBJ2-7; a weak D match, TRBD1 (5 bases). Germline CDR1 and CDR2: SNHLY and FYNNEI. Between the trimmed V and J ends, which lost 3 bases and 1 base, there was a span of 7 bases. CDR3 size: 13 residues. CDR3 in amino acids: CASSDRGSYEQYF. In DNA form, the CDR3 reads TGTGCCAGCAGTGATAGGGGATCCTACGAGCAGTACTTC.

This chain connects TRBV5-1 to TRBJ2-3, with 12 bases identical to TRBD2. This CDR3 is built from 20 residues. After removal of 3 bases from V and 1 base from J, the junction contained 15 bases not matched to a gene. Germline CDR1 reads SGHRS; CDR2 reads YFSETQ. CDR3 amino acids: CASSSAGLAGRTLGTDTQYF. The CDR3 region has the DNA TGCGCCAGCAGCTCAGCGGGACTAGCGGGCAGAACCCTCGGCACAGATACGCAGTATTTT.

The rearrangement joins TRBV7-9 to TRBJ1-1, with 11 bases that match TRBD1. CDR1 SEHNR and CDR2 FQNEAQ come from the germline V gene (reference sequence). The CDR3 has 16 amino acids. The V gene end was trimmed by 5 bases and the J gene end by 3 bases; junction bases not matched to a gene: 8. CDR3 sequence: CASSPGQGGTDTEAFF. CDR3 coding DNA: TGTGCCAGCAGCCCGGGACAGGGGGGGACGGACACTGAAGCTTTCTTT. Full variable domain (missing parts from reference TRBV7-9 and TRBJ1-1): DTGVSQNPRHKITKRGQNVTFRCDPISEHNRLYWYRQTLGQGPEFLTYFQNEAQLEKSRLLSDRFSAERPKGSFSTLEIQRTEQGDSAMYLCASSPGQGGTDTEAFFGQGTRLTVV.

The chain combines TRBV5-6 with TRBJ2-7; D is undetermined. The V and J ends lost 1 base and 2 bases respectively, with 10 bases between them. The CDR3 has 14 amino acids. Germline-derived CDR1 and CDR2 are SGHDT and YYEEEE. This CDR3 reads CASSLSQAPYEQYF. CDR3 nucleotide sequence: TGTGCCAGCAGCTTGAGCCAGGCCCCCTACGAGCAGTACTTC.